Below are 18 T cell receptor beta chains sequenced from a single sample in a study of cytomegalovirus exposure and HLA in healthy donors. A multiplex PCR was run with 60 Vbeta primers and 13 Jbeta primers. Assay: immunoSEQ multiplex PCR; the TCRdb copy retains only in-frame clones and omits some. Among 200,000 or so clones listed, about 83% were seen once. The sample was PBMCs. These TCRs come from a woman aged 25 to 39 in good health and CMV-seropositive.

This chain links TRBV27 with TRBJ1-2, with unresolved D. V was clipped by 2 bases and J by 3 bases, with 7 bases between them. The CDR3 loop spans 13 amino acids. Germline V gene lookup returns CDR1 MNHEY and CDR2 SMNVEV (reference sequence). The chain's CDR3 is CASSLSQDYGYTF. CDR3 sequence (DNA): TGTGCCAGCAGTTTAAGCCAGGACTATGGCTACACCTTC.

V gene TRBV10-2 combines with J gene TRBJ2-1, with 8 bases lining up with TRBD2. CDR1 and CDR2 from the germline V gene are WSHSY and SAAADI. The CDR3 spans 13 residues. After removal of 8 bases from V and 4 bases from J, the junction contained 4 bases not matched to a gene. This chain's CDR3 is CASLGGAYNEQFF. In nucleotides, the CDR3 is TGCGCCAGCCTCGGGGGGGCTTACAATGAGCAGTTCTTC.

V is TRBV19 and J is TRBJ2-1; 7 bases are a match to TRBD1. The CDR3 length is 14 residues. V lost 6 bases to trimming and J lost 10 bases; unmatched junction nucleotides: 12. Germline V gene data show CDR1 as LNHDA and CDR2 as SQIVND (reference sequence). CDR3 sequence: CASRSDRFVGEQFF. The CDR3 coding sequence is TGTGCCAGTAGATCGGACAGGTTTGTGGGGGAGCAGTTCTTC.

This clone was seen a single time. The chain has TRBV2 and TRBJ2-7, with D maybe TRBD2 (6 bases). The CDR3 has 15 residues. Trimming took off 5 bases at V and 3 bases at J, with 17 bases between the two ends. CDR1 is SNHLY and CDR2 is FYNNEI in the germline V gene. The CDR3 here is CASSSSYSGNYEQYF. The DNA of the CDR3 is TGTGCCAGCAGTTCCTCATATAGCGGAAACTACGAGCAGTACTTC.

The chain combines TRBV5-6 with TRBJ1-1, with unresolved D. Germline CDR1 and CDR2: SGHDT and YYEEEE. This CDR3 spans 12 amino acids. The ends were cut back, 0 bases at V and 7 bases at J, with 7 bases in the middle. The CDR3 DNA reads TGTGCCAGCAGCTTGGTAGTGAGTGAAGCTTTCTTT. The encoded protein is CASSLVVSEAFF.

V gene TRBV10-3 combines with J gene TRBJ1-5; TRBD1 matches 12 bases. The CDR3 loop spans 15 amino acids. With 3 bases clipped from V and 7 bases from J, the junction kept 4 bases outside the gene matches. Germline V gene sequence: CDR1 ENHRY, CDR2 SYGVKD. CDR3 sequence: CAISDGTGGGQPQHF. CDR3 sequence (DNA): TGTGCCATCAGTGATGGGACAGGGGGCGGGCAGCCCCAGCATTTT.

V usage is TRBV5-6 and J usage is TRBJ1-2; D perhaps matches TRBD1 (5 bases). CDR1 is SGHDT and CDR2 is YYEEEE in the germline V gene. V lost 2 bases, J lost 5 bases, and 13 bases lay in between. The CDR3 consists of 14 residues. DNA for the CDR3: TGTGCCAGCAGCTTATCAGGGCAGTATTATGGCTACACCTTC. As protein: CASSLSGQYYGYTF.

V is TRBV11-2 and J is TRBJ1-5; 8 bases align to TRBD1. The CDR3 contains 15 residues. V dropped 6 bases and J dropped 5; count of bases not matched to a gene: 9. Germline lookup yields CDR1 SGHAT and CDR2 FQNNGV. The CDR3 sequence: CASSWDRIPHQPQHF. CDR3 coding DNA: TGTGCCAGCAGTTGGGACAGGATCCCTCATCAGCCCCAGCATTTT.

This clone was seen only once. The gene calls are TRBV4-1 and TRBJ1-1; D unclear. The germline gives CDR1 MGHRA, CDR2 YSYEKL. CDR3 size: 14 residues. Trimming removed 6 bases from V and 0 bases from J, with 11 bases in between. The CDR3 loop reads CASRILALNTEAFF. CDR3 DNA sequence: TGCGCCAGCAGAATCCTGGCATTGAACACTGAAGCTTTCTTT.

Only one count was recorded for this clone. CDR3: CASSDPDRSGRPRRPNTGELFF. For the CDR3, the DNA is TGTGCCAGCAGTGACCCCGATCGGAGCGGGAGGCCCCGTCGACCGAACACCGGGGAGCTGTTTTTT. The chain is built from TRBV6-4 and TRBJ2-2; 9 nucleotides match TRBD2. The CDR3 is 22 residues long. V shed 2 bases, J shed 0 bases, and the junction held 19 bases outside the gene matches. Per the germline V gene, CDR1 is MRHNA and CDR2 is SNTAGT.

V is TRBV2 and J is TRBJ2-7, with TRBD1 as a possible D gene (5 bases). Germline lookup yields CDR1 SNHLY and CDR2 FYNNEI. The CDR3 runs 10 residues. V lost 6 bases and J lost 5, with 5 bases in between. For the CDR3, the DNA is TGTGCCAGCAGAGGGGACGAGCAGTACTTC. Translation gives CASRGDEQYF.

The chain couples TRBV27 to TRBJ2-2; D might be TRBD1 (6 bases). The CDR3 spans 14 residues. CDR1 is MNHEY, CDR2 SMNVEV, per germline (reference sequence). Trimming removed 3 bases from V and 4 bases from J, with 9 bases in between. CDR3 in amino acids: CASSFDRSTGELFF. The CDR3 region has the DNA TGTGCCAGCAGTTTCGACAGGTCCACCGGGGAGCTGTTTTTT.

This chain links TRBV11-2 with TRBJ1-5, with D perhaps matching TRBD1 (6 bases). Germline CDR1 reads SGHAT; CDR2 reads FQNNGV. Trimming removed 1 base from V and 6 bases from J, with 13 bases in between. This CDR3 region has 15 residues. The CDR3, as DNA: TGTGCCAGCAGCTTAGGCACAGGGAAAGGTCAGCCCCAGCATTTT. Its protein product is CASSLGTGKGQPQHF.

The rearrangement uses TRBV5-8 and TRBJ2-5; 9 nucleotides agree with TRBD1. This CDR3 region has 16 residues. The ends lost 4 bases at V and 4 bases at J; junction bases unmatched: 11. From germline, CDR1 is SGHTS and CDR2 YDEGEE. The CDR3 region is CASSPTPGQGTETQYF. Written as DNA, the CDR3 is TGTGCCAGCAGCCCGACTCCGGGACAGGGAACAGAGACCCAGTACTTC.

This chain links TRBV9 with TRBJ2-7, with D possibly being TRBD2 (5 bases). The CDR3 extends over 15 amino acids. V lost 4 bases and J 1 base, leaving 15 bases between the germline ends. Germline assignment: CDR1 SGDLS and CDR2 YYNGEE. CDR3 nucleotides: TGTGCCAGCAGCACCACCCCGGGGAATTCCTACGAGCAGTACTTC. Translation gives CASSTTPGNSYEQYF.

The chain links TRBV7-9 to TRBJ2-3, with D tentatively TRBD1 (5 bases). There are 14 residues in the CDR3. The germline CDR1 and CDR2 sequences are SEHNR and FQNEAQ (reference sequence). V gave up 5 bases and J gave up 6 bases, with 15 bases separating them. In DNA, the CDR3 is TGTGCCAGCAGCACCAGACAGTATCCGGATACGCAGTATTTT. This gives the protein CASSTRQYPDTQYF.

This clone was counted only a few times. The rearrangement uses TRBV4-1 and TRBJ1-1, with D possibly matching TRBD1 (6 bases). The CDR3 loop spans 15 amino acids. Deletions cut 1 base from V and 2 bases from J, with 11 bases between. Germline V gene lookup returns CDR1 MGHRA and CDR2 YSYEKL. CDR3 sequence (DNA): TGCGCCAGCAGCCAAGTACAGGGAGTTAACACTGAAGCTTTCTTT. Its protein is CASSQVQGVNTEAFF.

This clone has only one observation. This chain links TRBV4-1 with TRBJ1-6; D ambiguous. The V and J ends lost 7 bases and 0 bases respectively, with 13 bases between them. The CDR3 spans 16 residues. CDR1 MGHRA and CDR2 YSYEKL come from the germline V gene. This CDR3 reads CASTTLASSYNSPLHF. CDR3 DNA: TGCGCCAGCACCACCCTCGCGAGCTCCTATAATTCACCCCTCCACTTT.